The 22 T cell receptor beta chains presented below share a single source sample, sequenced in a study of identical twins. MiXCR, applied by TCRdb to the 5' RACE reads, yields one record per CDR3 protein. The sample has around 960,000 distinct CDR3 sequences, 12% seen once; the top ten hold 1.5% to 2%. These data also featured in a second study, about yellow fever vaccine responses in identical twins.

The sequenced sample consisted of PBMCs. Receptors were obtained from a woman aged 18-30 years in good health.

This clonotype has at least ten counts. This chain uses TRBV10-2 with TRBJ2-5; weak D call: TRBD2 (5 bases). The CDR3 is 11 residues long. V was cut by 10 bases and J by 4 bases, with 10 bases left in between. CDR1 is WSHSY, CDR2 SAAADI, per germline. The CDR3 reads CATLGGETQYF. The DNA of the CDR3 is TGCGCCACCCTCGGAGGAGAGACCCAGTACTTC.

The chain combines TRBV6-5 with TRBJ1-2, with unresolved D. The CDR3 has 12 amino acids. Trimming cost V 6 bases and J 4 bases, with 9 bases left between them. CDR1 is MNHEY and CDR2 is SVGAGI in the germline V gene. In DNA, the CDR3 is TGTGCCAGCAGGGGCTTTTTCTATGGCTACACCTTC. Amino acid sequence: CASRGFFYGYTF.

This clonotype was counted only a few times. V gene TRBV13 combines with J gene TRBJ2-5; 7 nucleotides match TRBD2. V lost 2 bases, J lost 7 bases, and 10 bases stayed unmatched. Germline CDR1 PRHDT, CDR2 FYEKMQ (reference sequence). CDR3 length: 15 amino acids. The CDR3 here is CASSLWGGVLGTQYF. The CDR3 DNA is TGTGCCAGCAGCTTATGGGGGGGGGTCCTAGGGACCCAGTACTTC.

The chain carries TRBV5-1 and TRBJ1-1; TRBD1 agrees at 9 bases. The V segment lost 1 base and the J segment 3 bases; nucleotides outside the gene matches: 7. This CDR3 region has 16 residues. CDR1 and CDR2 from the germline V gene are SGHRS and YFSETQ. Written as DNA, the CDR3 is TGCGCCAGCAGCTTGAGGACAGGGGCTTCGGACACTGAAGCTTTCTTT. Amino acid sequence: CASSLRTGASDTEAFF.

This sequence joins TRBV24-1 and TRBJ2-4, with TRBD1 identical over 8 bases. Germline V gives CDR1 KGHDR, CDR2 SFDVKD. V shed 9 bases, J shed 3 bases, and the junction held 9 bases outside the gene matches. This CDR3 has 15 residues. The CDR3 nucleotides read TGTGCCACCCAGAATCCCACAGGGGGCAAAAACATTCAGTACTTC. This sequence encodes CATQNPTGGKNIQYF.

The chain has TRBV5-1 and TRBJ2-3; 11 bases are a match to TRBD2. The V and J ends lost 4 bases and 6 bases, in that order; junction bases with no gene match: 4. The germline V gene encodes CDR1 SGHRS and CDR2 YFSETQ. The CDR3 covers 14 residues. The CDR3 region is CASSKGTSGDTQYF. CDR3 DNA: TGCGCCAGCAGCAAAGGGACTAGCGGTGATACGCAGTATTTT.

This clonotype was counted a few times. The V and J genes are TRBV3-1 and TRBJ1-2; D possibly corresponds to TRBD1 (5 bases). The CDR3 covers 13 residues. Per germline, CDR1 LGHDT and CDR2 YNNKEL (reference sequence). With 2 bases removed from V and 2 bases from J, the gap between germline ends came to 6 bases. The CDR3: CASSQRQNYGYTF. The CDR3 nucleotides are TGTGCCAGCAGCCAAAGACAGAACTATGGCTACACCTTC.

This clonotype was counted only a few times. The chain combines TRBV7-2 with TRBJ2-7; 10 bases are shared with TRBD2. Trimming took 5 bases from V and 3 from J; bases not matched to a gene: 7. The CDR3 contains 15 residues. The germline gives CDR1 SGHTA, CDR2 FQGNSA. CDR3 region: CASSATSGSVYEQYF. In nucleotides, the CDR3 is TGTGCCAGCAGCGCGACTAGCGGGTCAGTCTACGAGCAGTACTTC.

This clonotype was picked up many times. The rearrangement uses TRBV12-3 or TRBV12-4 and TRBJ2-1; maybe TRBD2 (6 bases). The CDR3 is 15 amino acids. The V gene lost 1 base and the J gene lost 8 bases, with 15 bases spanning the gap. CDR3 coding DNA: TGTGCCAGCAGTTTAGGGCTAACCGGAGGGGATGAGCAGTTCTTC. This translates into CASSLGLTGGDEQFF.

V and J are TRBV4-1 and TRBJ2-1, with 12 bases aligning to TRBD2. CDR3 length: 22 residues. V lost 3 bases and J lost 0; bases outside the gene matches: 18. In germline, CDR1 is MGHRA, CDR2 YSYEKL. The CDR3 DNA follows: TGCGCCAGCAGCCATCCTAGCGGGAGGGCCCACTCCCCGACGTACTCCTACAATGAGCAGTTCTTC. Its translation: CASSHPSGRAHSPTYSYNEQFF.

This clonotype occurred many times. V is TRBV15 and J is TRBJ2-5; maybe TRBD1 (6 bases). Germline loops: CDR1 LNHNV, CDR2 YYDKDF (reference sequence). The CDR3 consists of 14 residues. Trimming took off 0 bases at V and 5 bases at J, with 10 bases between the two ends. DNA of the CDR3: TGTGCCACCAGCAGAGATCAAGGGGGTGAGACCCAGTACTTC. Translated, it gives CATSRDQGGETQYF.

The chain is built from TRBV6-4 and TRBJ2-1; a possible D gene is TRBD2 (6 bases). The V gene's germline CDR1 is MRHNA and CDR2 SNTAGT. V was pared by 3 bases and J by 3 bases, with 6 bases between. This CDR3 has 13 residues. The CDR3 is CASSETSYNEQFF. The CDR3 bases are TGTGCCAGCAGTGAGACTAGCTACAATGAGCAGTTCTTC.

The chain is built from TRBV4-1 and TRBJ2-2; 8 nucleotides match TRBD1. In germline, CDR1 is MGHRA, CDR2 YSYEKL. The CDR3 is 17 amino acids. V shed 0 bases and J 4 bases; nucleotides not matched to a gene: 7. In DNA form, the CDR3 reads TGCGCCAGCAGCCAAGATCGAGGACAGGGCGCCACCGGGGAGCTGTTTTTT. Residues: CASSQDRGQGATGELFF.

The CDR3: CARSFPSGRSVGGTEAFF. Here the CDR3 DNA reads TGTGCCAGAAGCTTCCCCTCGGGCAGGTCGGTCGGTGGTACTGAAGCTTTCTTT. The chain joins TRBV5-3 to TRBJ1-1; D is undetermined. TRBV5-3 is marked as an open reading frame, function uncertain. The CDR3 length is 18 residues. The germline V and J ends were trimmed by 2 bases and 5 bases, with 25 bases remaining between them.

V gene TRBV6-1 combines with J gene TRBJ1-6, with 7 bases fitting TRBD1. This CDR3 region has 14 residues. CDR1 MNHNS and CDR2 SASEGT come from the germline V gene. After removal of 6 bases from V and 9 bases from J, the junction contained 8 bases not matched to a gene. The CDR3 nucleotides are TGTGCCAGCAGCACCGGGACAGTGGTTTCACCCCTCCACTTT. The encoded protein is CASSTGTVVSPLHF.

The chain combines TRBV5-1 with TRBJ2-5, with a possible D match to TRBD1 (5 bases). V was cut by 4 bases and J by 0 bases, with 16 bases left in between. This CDR3 is built from 16 residues. The germline CDR1 and CDR2 sequences are SGHRS and YFSETQ. CDR3 DNA sequence: TGCGCCAGCAGCCCCTACGAGACAGAATACCAAGAGACCCAGTACTTC. Protein product: CASSPYETEYQETQYF.

In this sample, this clonotype turned up a few times. The chain joins TRBV7-2 to TRBJ2-1, with 8 bases identical to TRBD2. The CDR3 runs to 16 residues. The junction had 4 bases not matched to a gene; V was cut back by 1 base and J by 2 bases. Germline lookup yields CDR1 SGHTA and CDR2 FQGNSA. DNA of the CDR3: TGTGCCAGCAGCTTAGGGTACGGGGGGGCCTACAATGAGCAGTTCTTC. It encodes CASSLGYGGAYNEQFF. Filled out from reference TRBV7-2 and TRBJ2-1, the complete variable domain reads GAGVSQSPSNKVTEKGKDVELRCDPISGHTALYWYRQSLGQGLEFLIYFQGNSAPDKSGLPSDRFSAERTGGSVSTLTIQRTQQEDSAVYLCASSLGYGGAYNEQFFGPGTRLTVL.

This chain connects TRBV20-1 to TRBJ2-3; D is possibly TRBD2 (6 bases). This CDR3 has 11 amino acids. Trimming left V 1 base short and J 8 bases short, with 7 bases between. Germline CDR1 and CDR2: DFQATT and SNEGSKA (reference sequence). CDR3 nucleotides: TGCAGTGCTAGAGGCGGGACTACGCAGTATTTT. This sequence encodes CSARGGTTQYF.

This clonotype showed up just a few times. The chain combines TRBV28 with TRBJ2-1; 11 positions match TRBD2. This CDR3 has 17 residues. Germline loops: CDR1 MDHEN, CDR2 SYDVKM. Unmatched junction bases numbered 9, after V lost 6 bases and J lost 2 bases. As DNA, the CDR3 is TGTGCCAGCAGCCGACCTGTGGGACTAGCGGCCTACAATGAGCAGTTCTTC. It is translated as CASSRPVGLAAYNEQFF.

This sequence joins TRBV7-8 and TRBJ2-7, with 9 bases lining up with TRBD2. V lost 0 bases and J lost 3; bases outside the gene matches: 6. Per the germline V gene, CDR1 is SGHVS and CDR2 is FQNEAQ. This CDR3 region has 16 residues. Here the CDR3 reads CASSLAALAGDYEQYF. The CDR3 nucleotides are TGTGCCAGCAGCTTAGCCGCTTTAGCGGGAGACTACGAGCAGTACTTC.

The chain links TRBV20-1 to TRBJ1-2, with 7 bases identical to TRBD1. This CDR3 has 12 amino acids. The V segment lost 1 base and the J segment 6 bases; nucleotides outside the gene matches: 2. In germline, CDR1 is DFQATT, CDR2 SNEGSKA (reference sequence). CDR3: CSARGQGHGYTF. The CDR3 DNA reads as TGCAGTGCTAGAGGACAGGGACATGGCTACACCTTC.

This clonotype occurred many times. The V gene is TRBV7-9, the J gene TRBJ1-2; D might be TRBD1 (5 bases). Germline CDR1 and CDR2: SEHNR and FQNEAQ (reference sequence). Trimming pared 1 base from V and 4 bases from J, leaving 7 bases between. The CDR3 length is 13 residues. CDR3 sequence: CASSLGDAYGYTF. Here the CDR3 DNA reads TGTGCCAGCAGCTTAGGGGACGCCTATGGCTACACCTTC.